What follows are 12 T cell receptor beta chains derived from one specimen sequenced in a study of T cell responses to AZD1222 COVID-19 vaccine. Clones were sequenced by immunoSEQ multiplex PCR, and TCRdb holds only the in-frame ones, with some missing. Of about 120,000 clones in the sample, roughly nine tenths were seen once. The material sequenced was peripheral blood, taken 28 days after the second AZD1222 dose. These receptors were obtained from an adult who received the AZD1222 COVID-19 vaccine.

This clone appeared once. The chain joins TRBV29-1 to TRBJ2-1; D unresolved. CDR3 length: 12 amino acids. Germline loops: CDR1 SQVTM, CDR2 ANQGSEA. Trimming took 6 bases from V and 3 from J, leaving 9 bases between them. CDR3 DNA: TGCAGCGTGCCCCTAGGCTACAATGAGCAGTTCTTC. Translating gives CSVPLGYNEQFF.

This rearrangement joins TRBV28 to TRBJ2-2; D is undetermined. Germline assignment: CDR1 MDHEN and CDR2 SYDVKM. The CDR3 spans 12 residues. V lost 2 bases and J 13 bases, leaving 11 bases between the germline ends. CDR3 DNA sequence: TGTGCCAGCAGTTTAAGGCCTTGGTTGCTGTTTTTT. It codes for CASSLRPWLLFF.

This clone was seen more than once but under ten times. The chain joins TRBV28 to TRBJ1-5; D gene unclear. The CDR3 length is 13 residues. The germline V gene has CDR1 MDHEN and CDR2 SYDVKM. With 7 bases removed from V and 0 bases from J, the gap between germline ends came to 7 bases. CDR3 nucleotide sequence: TGTGCCAGCAATCGGTATAGCAATCAGCCCCAGCATTTT. Translating gives CASNRYSNQPQHF. Full variable domain (rest looked up from reference TRBV28 and TRBJ1-5): DVKVTQSSRYLVKRTGEKVFLECVQDMDHENMFWYRQDPGLGLRLIYFSYDVKMKEKGDIPEGYSVSREKKERFSLILESASTNQTSMYLCASNRYSNQPQHFGDGTRLSIL.

This chain joins TRBV5-1 and TRBJ1-4; weak D call: TRBD1 (5 bases). This CDR3 is built from 13 residues. Trimming took off 4 bases at V and 5 bases at J, with 9 bases between the two ends. CDR1 and CDR2 (germline): SGHRS, YFSETQ. CDR3 DNA sequence: TGCGCCAGCAGCCGGGGCCGCAATGAAAAACTGTTTTTT. Translating it yields CASSRGRNEKLFF.

The chain is built from TRBV27 and TRBJ2-2; D gene uncertain. The CDR3 runs to 13 residues. In germline, CDR1 is MNHEY, CDR2 SMNVEV (reference sequence). Deletions cut 5 bases from V and 4 bases from J, with 8 bases between. The CDR3 DNA follows: TGTGCCAGCAGTGGACGATCCACCGGGGAGCTGTTTTTT. This encodes CASSGRSTGELFF.

This clone was counted a single time. This sequence joins TRBV7-8 and TRBJ2-7; TRBD2 matches 8 bases. Germline CDR1 reads SGHVS; CDR2 reads FQNEAQ. The V and J ends lost 5 bases and 2 bases, in that order; junction bases with no gene match: 5. CDR3 length: 14 amino acids. The CDR3 coding sequence is TGTGCCAGCAGCCATAGCGGGATTCCCTACGAGCAGTACTTC. Protein: CASSHSGIPYEQYF.

This chain uses TRBV2 with TRBJ1-6; D is unclear. V shed 0 bases and J shed 5 bases, with 8 bases lying between them. The CDR3 runs 15 residues. Germline V gene sequence: CDR1 SNHLY, CDR2 FYNNEI. The CDR3 here is CASSEARRNNSPLHF. In DNA, the CDR3 is TGTGCCAGCAGTGAAGCGCGTCGTAATAATTCACCCCTCCACTTT.

The chain couples TRBV7-9 to TRBJ2-1; 12 bases line up with TRBD2. V shed 4 bases and J 0 bases; nucleotides not matched to a gene: 7. This CDR3 comprises 18 residues. Germline V lookup: CDR1 SEHNR, CDR2 FQNEAQ (reference sequence). The CDR3, as DNA: TGTGCCAGCAGCTCCCCGGGACTAGCGGGCGACTCCTACAATGAGCAGTTCTTC. Encoded protein: CASSSPGLAGDSYNEQFF.

For the CDR3, the DNA is TGTGCCAGCAGCCCCCCTGGCAGCGAAAAACTGTTTTTT. Translating gives CASSPPGSEKLFF. The J gene is TRBJ1-4, the V gene TRBV3-1 (or the pseudogene TRBV3-2), with D unresolved. With 4 bases removed from V and 8 bases from J, the gap between germline ends came to 11 bases. This CDR3 has 13 residues. CDR1 LGHDT and CDR2 YNNKEL come from the germline V gene (reference sequence).

This clone appeared a single time. The chain uses TRBV6-6 and TRBJ1-5, with unresolved D. The length of the CDR3 is 14 residues. V dropped 0 bases and J dropped 4 bases, with 7 bases sitting between them. Germline values: CDR1 MNHNY, CDR2 SVGAGI (reference sequence). Here the CDR3 reads CASSYSEGNQPQHF. The CDR3 DNA is TGTGCCAGCAGTTACTCCGAGGGAAATCAGCCCCAGCATTTT.

The chain is built from TRBV7-6 and TRBJ2-3, with 10 nucleotides matching TRBD2. V was pared by 6 bases and J by 7 bases, with 7 bases of the junction left unmatched. Germline CDR1 is SGHVS and CDR2 is FNYEAQ. The CDR3 covers 14 residues. CDR3 sequence: CASRSGTSVNTQYF. CDR3 in DNA: TGTGCCAGCAGATCCGGGACTAGCGTGAATACGCAGTATTTT.

J is TRBJ2-7 and V is TRBV28, with TRBD1 identical over 7 bases. V shed 8 bases and J 1 base; nucleotides not matched to a gene: 5. Germline V gene sequence: CDR1 MDHEN, CDR2 SYDVKM. The CDR3 is made up of 13 amino acids. The CDR3 is CASGTVLSYEQYF. CDR3 sequence (DNA): TGTGCCAGCGGGACAGTTTTGTCCTACGAGCAGTACTTC.